This T cell receptor beta chain was sequenced for a study of PD-1 blockade in classical Hodgkin lymphoma. Every one of the patients relapsed after autologous stem cell transplantation (brentuximab vedotin exposure was variable). Comment on this clone: The antigen is unknown.

The protocol was immunoSEQ multiplex PCR, while the TCRdb copy is restricted to in-frame clones and leaves out a portion. The sample consists of around 20,000 clones, 80% to 90% of them appearing once. Broader study findings: Patients with a complete response exhibited baseline diversity comparable to newly diagnosed patients. The study found that TCR diversity rose significantly by C4D1 in CD4+ but not CD8+ cells. Reports described newly diagnosed patients as having lower baseline TCR diversity than healthy donors.

Germline V gives CDR1 MNHNY, CDR2 SVGAGI (reference sequence). The CDR3 sequence is 16 residues long. Trimming removed 5 bases from V and 7 bases from J; junction bases left unmatched: 6. The TCR originated in a human donor with classical Hodgkin lymphoma. The gene calls are TRBV6-6 and TRBJ2-1; 15 bases line up with TRBD2. Sequences were derived from peripheral blood mononuclear cells (PBMCs), sampled before the second cycle of nivolumab. The CDR3, as DNA: TGTGCCAGCAGTGGCCGGGGGACTAGCGGGGGGAATGAGCAGTTCTTC. Translated, it gives CASSGRGTSGGNEQFF.